This TCR beta chain was identified in a study of T cell responses to AZD1222 COVID-19 vaccine (dated by TCRdb to the early 2020s). Regarding the research as a whole: AZD1222 recipients whose second dose came at about 4 weeks and those whose second dose came at about 12 weeks were combined into one group, since spike-specific TCR depth and breadth did not differ between the two schedules. A total of more than 230 trial participants underwent TCR sequencing, of whom nearly 210 received two doses of AZD1222 and about 25 received two doses of the MenACWY control vaccine. Trial participants were enrolled by age into 18-55, 56-69 and 70-plus year subgroups, with roughly 160, 29 and 62 TCR-sequenced participants respectively. Overall results and qualifications from the work: Epitopes outside the regions mutated in the B.1.351 and B.1.1.7 variants were reportedly recognized by nearly half of the unique spike-specific TCRs. The 56-69-year group was small, and its depth increase did not reach significance, likely because of low power. Because no day 14 peak-response samples were available, repertoires were characterized only after the peak T cell response. Spike-specific TCR breadth and depth rose significantly after two AZD1222 doses compared with day 0 and with MenACWY recipients. Conclusions about previously exposed vaccinees are limited, since just five to seven AZD1222 recipients were seropositive for SARS-CoV-2 at baseline. Most participants were white British and females outnumbered males, and the authors suggested that clonal diversity may have been underestimated. Vaccine-associated CD4 TCRs spanned the whole spike protein, with dominant responses in regions 160-218 and 743-854.

Trimming takes 4 bases from V and 2 bases from J, and the germline ends sit 10 bases apart. CDR1 and CDR2 were assigned from the germline V gene as SGHRS and YFSETQ. Counted from cysteine to phenylalanine, this CDR3 has 14 amino acids. Only the CDR3 DNA stays, 42 bases, in frame from base 1. The CDR3 regions of human TCRbeta chains were analyzed by immunosequencing. The source study handled its data this way. Repertoire TCRs were checked for matches against a reference library of SARS-CoV-2-specific TCRs that had been generated using the MIRA antigen-specificity platform. Breadth was defined as the fraction of unique TCRs that were SARS-CoV-2-associated, and depth was defined as the fraction of total T cells that were SARS-CoV-2-associated. Using the MIRA data, each spike-specific TCR was mapped to the spike region that the TCR reacts to and placed in a CD4 or CD8 class. Log10-transformed breadth and depth values were compared by one-way ANOVA with Sidak's multiple comparisons tests. As stored in TCRdb, this immuneACCESS dataset retains in-frame rearrangements with V and J assigned. A fraction of the clones does not appear; measured against another copy, unresolved V genes explain less than half of the discrepancy, and the remainder lacks a known reason. That table supplies the V and J calls and clone size; D and trimming were determined from the DNA. This sample holds 150,000 to 200,000 clones; about 92% were observed only once. The ten largest clonotypes hold 3.5% to 5% of the sample.

Notes on this clone: The antigen it binds to is not known. Base qualities are not at hand, and no much larger clone is one base apart.

The sample's time point label, in plain terms: baseline before first vaccination. Vaccinee samples came from UK trials COV001 and COV002, including a single-blind randomized controlled phase 2/3 trial of AZD1222 (ChAdOx1 nCoV-19) in healthy adults. For TCRbeta chain sequencing, PBMC samples were collected from trial participants at day 0 and at day 28 after the second dose. The starting material was peripheral blood, obtained on day 0 of AZD1222 vaccination. The receptor comes from an adult in good health. The rearranged segments are TRBV5-1 and TRBJ2-1, with TRBD1 perhaps the D gene, on 5 matching bases. The sequenced DNA: TGCGCCAGCAGCCTAGGGGATACCTACAATGAGCAGTTCTTC. This translates into CASSLGDTYNEQFF. With the portions outside the CDR3 filled from the reference TRBV5-1 and TRBJ2-1 genes, the complete variable region becomes KAGVTQTPRYLIKTRGQQVTLSCSPISGHRSVSWYQQTPGQGLQFLFEYFSETQRNKGNFPGRFSGRQFSNSRSEMNVSTLELGDSALYLCASSLGDTYNEQFFGPGTRLTVL.